The clone carrying this T cell receptor beta chain was seen a single time. Profiling relied on immunoSEQ multiplex PCR, and the TCRdb table lists in-frame clones only, not all of them. The sample lists about 300,000 clones, about 61% occurring once. The CDR3 is made up of 13 amino acids. CDR1 and CDR2 (germline): MNHEY, SVGAGI. Trimming left V 6 bases short and J 5 bases short, with 11 bases between. This sample stems from a study of cytotoxic CD8 clonotypes in ibrutinib-treated CLL. On the study more broadly: Samples averaged approximately 240,000 productive templates and roughly 86,000 productive rearrangements.

The chain carries TRBV6-5 and TRBJ2-1, with a weak D call TRBD1 (6 bases). The TCR sequence derives from a human donor with chronic lymphocytic leukemia. The specimen comprised PBMCs, sampled after 36 months of ibrutinib treatment. CDR3 loop: CASRLSGDNEQFF. DNA of the CDR3: TGTGCCAGCAGGTTGTCAGGGGACAATGAGCAGTTCTTC.